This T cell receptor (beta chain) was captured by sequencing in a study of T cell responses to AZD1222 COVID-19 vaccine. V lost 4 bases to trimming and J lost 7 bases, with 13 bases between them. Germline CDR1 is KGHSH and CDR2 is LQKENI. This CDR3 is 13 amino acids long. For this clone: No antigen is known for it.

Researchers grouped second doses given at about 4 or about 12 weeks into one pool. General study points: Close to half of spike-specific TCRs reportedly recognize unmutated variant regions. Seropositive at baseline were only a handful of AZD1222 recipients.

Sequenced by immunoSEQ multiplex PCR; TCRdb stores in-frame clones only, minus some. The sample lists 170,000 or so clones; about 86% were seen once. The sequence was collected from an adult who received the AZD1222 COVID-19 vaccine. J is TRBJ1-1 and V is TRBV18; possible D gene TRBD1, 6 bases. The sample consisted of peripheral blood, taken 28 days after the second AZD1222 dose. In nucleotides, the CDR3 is TGTGCCAGCTCACGCGGGACATTAAATGAAGCTTTCTTT. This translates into CASSRGTLNEAFF.